The 30 T cell receptor beta chains below come from one sample, sequenced in a study of response to subunit inactivated influenza vaccine. TCRdb processed the RT-PCR reads anew with MiXCR; each CDR3 protein has one entry. Here the sample spans more than 550,000 distinct CDR3 sequences, about 12% being singletons. The sequencing here drew on PBMCs from blood, taken on the day of vaccination. The receptors derive from a man aged 45 to 65 who received an inactivated influenza vaccine.

This clonotype has a handful of counts. The rearrangement joins TRBV28 to TRBJ2-3; TRBD2 matches 7 bases. V shed 3 bases, J shed 0 bases, and the junction held 6 bases outside the gene matches. This CDR3 is 16 amino acids long. Per the germline V gene, CDR1 is MDHEN and CDR2 is SYDVKM. CDR3 sequence reads: CASSLGRGDSTDTQYF. The CDR3 bases are TGTGCCAGCAGTTTGGGACGGGGGGACAGCACAGATACGCAGTATTTT.

The chain combines TRBV7-2 with TRBJ2-1, with 7 bases lining up with TRBD1. CDR1 and CDR2 (germline): SGHTA, FQGNSA. The ends lost 4 bases at V and 0 bases at J; junction bases unmatched: 6. The CDR3 has 16 amino acids. The chain's CDR3 is CASSSNRGDSYNEQFF. DNA of the CDR3: TGTGCCAGCAGCTCAAACAGGGGCGACTCCTACAATGAGCAGTTCTTC.

This clonotype was found a few times. The chain combines TRBV6-1 with TRBJ2-5; 10 nucleotides align to TRBD2. This CDR3 spans 14 amino acids. The V gene's germline CDR1 is MNHNS and CDR2 SASEGT. The DNA of the CDR3 is TGTGCTGTTAGGACTAGCGGATTCCAAGAGACCCAGTACTTC. Its protein is CAVRTSGFQETQYF.

This clonotype was detected only a few times. The V call is TRBV11-2, the J call TRBJ2-3; TRBD2 is a possible D gene (6 bases). This CDR3 is built from 14 residues. Germline CDR1 is SGHAT and CDR2 is FQNNGV. The V end was cut by 4 bases, the J end by 11 bases, with 19 bases between. In DNA form, the CDR3 reads TGTGCCAGCAGCTCGCACCCTCTGGAGGGGAGGCAGTATTTT. Amino acid sequence: CASSSHPLEGRQYF. Full variable domain (remainder filled in from reference TRBV11-2 and TRBJ2-3): EAGVAQSPRYKIIEKRQSVAFWCNPISGHATLYWYQQILGQGPKLLIQFQNNGVVDDSQLPKDRFSAERLKGVDSTLKIQPAKLEDSAVYLCASSSHPLEGRQYFGPGTRLTVL.

This sequence joins TRBV5-1 and TRBJ2-5, with 8 bases identical to TRBD1. V was pared by 4 bases and J by 1 base, with 6 bases of the junction left unmatched. The CDR3 sequence is 15 residues long. Germline V gives CDR1 SGHRS, CDR2 YFSETQ. The CDR3 protein is CASSQFTGGQETQYF. The CDR3 coding sequence is TGCGCCAGCAGCCAATTTACAGGGGGCCAAGAGACCCAGTACTTC.

This clonotype has only a few counts. This chain uses TRBV27 with TRBJ2-1; no firm D call. The CDR3 is 11 amino acids. Germline assignment: CDR1 MNHEY and CDR2 SMNVEV (reference sequence). V shed 6 bases and J shed 9 bases, with 9 bases lying between them. The CDR3 coding sequence is TGTGCCAGCAGGACGACGGGTGAGCAGTTCTTC. It yields the protein CASRTTGEQFF.

The table lists this clonotype with a few counts. This chain connects TRBV7-6 to TRBJ2-7, with a possible D match to TRBD2 (5 bases). Germline CDR1 is SGHVS and CDR2 is FNYEAQ. V lost 3 bases and J 2 bases, leaving 8 bases between the germline ends. CDR3 length equals 13 residues. Here the CDR3 DNA reads TGTGCCAGCAGCTTTAGCGTGGCCTACGAGCAGTACTTC. It codes for CASSFSVAYEQYF.

This clonotype was seen repeatedly, ten times or more. V gene TRBV9 combines with J gene TRBJ2-7; D remains ambiguous. This CDR3 region has 14 residues. CDR1 and CDR2 (germline): SGDLS, YYNGEE. Trimming took off 0 bases at V and 2 bases at J, with 9 bases between the two ends. Here the CDR3 DNA reads TGTGCCAGCAGCGTAGAGGCAGTCCCCTACGAGCAGTACTTC. The encoded protein is CASSVEAVPYEQYF. The entire variable domain, with the rest obtained from reference TRBV9 and TRBJ2-7, is as follows: DSGVTQTPKHLITATGQRVTLRCSPRSGDLSVYWYQQSLDQGLQFLIQYYNGEERAKGNILERFSAQQFPDLHSELNLSSLELGDSALYFCASSVEAVPYEQYFGPGTRLTVT.

This clonotype was detected only a few times. This chain uses TRBV6-2 or TRBV6-3 with TRBJ2-1; 7 nucleotides match TRBD2. This CDR3 has 16 residues. Germline V gene data show CDR1 as MNHEY and CDR2 as SVGEGT. After removal of 6 bases from V and 6 bases from J, the junction contained 14 bases not matched to a gene. This chain's CDR3 is CASSSSSGSPVNEQFF. CDR3 DNA sequence: TGTGCCAGCAGCTCGTCTAGCGGATCTCCGGTCAATGAGCAGTTCTTC.

This clonotype has just a few counts. This chain joins TRBV20-1 and TRBJ2-5; 7 nucleotides agree with TRBD2. J gave up 3 bases and V 3 bases, and 4 bases lay outside the gene matches. Germline V gives CDR1 DFQATT, CDR2 SNEGSKA (reference sequence). The CDR3 is 13 amino acids. The CDR3 loop reads CSASRLAKETQYF. The CDR3 nucleotides are TGCAGTGCTAGCAGACTAGCAAAAGAGACCCAGTACTTC.

This chain joins TRBV27 and TRBJ2-1, with D perhaps assigned TRBD1 or TRBD2 (5 bases each). The ends were cut back, 6 bases at V and 7 bases at J, with 22 bases in the middle. Germline V CDR1 and CDR2: MNHEY, SMNVEV (reference sequence). CDR3 length equals 16 residues. CDR3 loop: CASSPGWGNRRNEQFF. CDR3 DNA sequence: TGTGCCAGCAGCCCGGGGTGGGGGAACCGGAGGAATGAGCAGTTCTTC.

The chain joins TRBV4-3 to TRBJ2-3; the D gene is possibly TRBD2 (6 bases). The V and J ends lost 1 base and 1 base respectively, with 6 bases between them. Germline V gene data show CDR1 as LGHNA and CDR2 as YSLEER. The CDR3 is 14 residues long. The CDR3 nucleotides read TGCGCCAGCAGCCAAGGGGAGGGCACAGATACGCAGTATTTT. Translating it yields CASSQGEGTDTQYF.

The chain employs TRBV5-1 and TRBJ2-7; 8 bases are shared with TRBD1. The germline CDR1 and CDR2 sequences are SGHRS and YFSETQ. The CDR3 length is 15 residues. V lost 0 bases, J lost 1 base, and 3 bases stayed unmatched. CDR3 bases: TGCGCCAGCAGCTTGGCGGACAGGGAATCCTACGAGCAGTACTTC. Translating gives CASSLADRESYEQYF. Complete variable domain (other parts from reference TRBV5-1 and TRBJ2-7): KAGVTQTPRYLIKTRGQQVTLSCSPISGHRSVSWYQQTPGQGLQFLFEYFSETQRNKGNFPGRFSGRQFSNSRSEMNVSTLELGDSALYLCASSLADRESYEQYFGPGTRLTVT.

The rearrangement uses TRBV9 and TRBJ2-3; no clear D gene. CDR3 length: 15 residues. Per germline, CDR1 SGDLS and CDR2 YYNGEE. V was cut by 2 bases and J by 2 bases, with 12 bases left in between. CDR3 sequence (DNA): TGTGCCAGCAGCGTTTCTCCCGGAACCACAGATACGCAGTATTTT. Translated: CASSVSPGTTDTQYF.

The V gene is TRBV18, the J gene TRBJ2-7; D is uncertain. The CDR3 covers 14 residues. With 4 bases removed from V and 5 bases from J, the gap between germline ends came to 15 bases. CDR1 and CDR2 from the germline V gene are KGHSH and LQKENI. CDR3 sequence (DNA): TGTGCCAGCTCACGGGTCAGCTCCGATAACGAGCAGTACTTC. It codes for CASSRVSSDNEQYF.

This clonotype came up a few times. The rearrangement links TRBV15 to TRBJ2-2; perhaps TRBD1 as D (6 bases). V was pared by 5 bases and J by 7 bases, with 17 bases between. From germline, CDR1 is LNHNV and CDR2 YYDKDF (reference sequence). The CDR3 sequence is 15 residues long. In DNA, the CDR3 is TGTGCCACCAGCGTTTTTACAGGGTTGGGCGGGGAGCTGTTTTTT. Translated: CATSVFTGLGGELFF.

The chain has TRBV29-1 and TRBJ2-7; possibly TRBD1 or TRBD2 for D (5 bases each). The V end lost 6 bases, the J end lost 6 bases, and 15 bases lay between the germline ends. Per the germline V gene, CDR1 is SQVTM and CDR2 is ANQGSEA. The CDR3 spans 12 residues. The CDR3, as DNA: TGCAGCGTGAGAAAGGGACCATCCGAGCAGTACTTC. This translates into CSVRKGPSEQYF.

V is TRBV28 and J is TRBJ2-5, with 12 bases identical to TRBD2. CDR1 is MDHEN and CDR2 is SYDVKM in the germline V gene. This CDR3 comprises 18 residues. V dropped 6 bases and J dropped 3; count of bases not matched to a gene: 14. Written as DNA, the CDR3 is TGTGCCAGCAGCCGACAGCCCGGGACTAGCGGGCAAAAAGAGACCCAGTACTTC. Translation: CASSRQPGTSGQKETQYF.

This clonotype was observed a few times. CDR3 in amino acids: CASSQDRGAGYNEQFF. Written as DNA, the CDR3 is TGTGCCAGCAGCCAAGATCGGGGGGCGGGGTACAATGAGCAGTTCTTC. The rearrangement links TRBV3-1 to TRBJ2-1, with TRBD2 as a possible D gene (7 bases). CDR1 and CDR2 from the germline V gene are LGHDT and YNNKEL (reference sequence). This CDR3 has 16 amino acids. V was shortened by 0 bases and J by 4 bases, with 13 bases between the two germline ends.

With respect to this clonotype: Compared with germline, one end of the junction differs, possibly owing to a read error. V and J are TRBV20-1 and TRBJ2-2; D might be TRBD1 or TRBD2, each matching 5 bases. The CDR3 spans 16 residues. CDR1 DFQATT and CDR2 SNEGSKA come from the germline V gene (reference sequence). The CDR3 nucleotides are TGCTGTGCTAGGGTGCCGGGGACGGAACTCACCGGGGAGCTGTTTTTT. Translated, it gives CCARVPGTELTGELFF.

The rearrangement joins TRBV28 to TRBJ2-5; 10 positions agree with TRBD2. Germline values: CDR1 MDHEN, CDR2 SYDVKM. The CDR3 runs 17 residues. V trimming: 3 bases; J trimming: 4 bases; junction bases outside the gene matches: 11. This CDR3 reads CASSFLPLAGVSETQYF. The CDR3 region has the DNA TGTGCCAGCAGTTTCCTCCCCCTAGCGGGAGTGTCAGAGACCCAGTACTTC.

The sample holds a few counts of this clonotype. The chain carries TRBV20-1 and TRBJ2-1; 11 bases are shared with TRBD2. V dropped 5 bases and J dropped 2; count of bases not matched to a gene: 8. CDR3 length: 16 amino acids. The germline CDR1 and CDR2 sequences are DFQATT and SNEGSKA (reference sequence). CDR3 coding DNA: TGCAGTGCTTATAGCGGGAGGGCCGAGGCCTACAATGAGCAGTTCTTC. Protein sequence: CSAYSGRAEAYNEQFF.

This clonotype was counted ten times or more. This chain uses TRBV15 with TRBJ2-5; possibly TRBD1 for D (6 bases). The CDR3 is made up of 16 amino acids. Germline lookup yields CDR1 LNHNV and CDR2 YYDKDF (reference sequence). V gave up 4 bases and J gave up 1 base, with 16 bases separating them. The CDR3 is CATSNPTGGLQETQYF. The CDR3 DNA follows: TGTGCCACCAGCAACCCGACTGGGGGCCTCCAAGAGACCCAGTACTTC.

The gene calls are TRBV6-2 or TRBV6-3 and TRBJ2-1, with D unresolved. Deletions cut 2 bases from V and 5 bases from J, with 10 bases between. This CDR3 spans 14 amino acids. Germline lookup yields CDR1 MNHEY and CDR2 SVGEGT. CDR3 nucleotide sequence: TGTGCCAGCAGTTACAGGCTTACCGACAATGAGCAGTTCTTC. Translating it yields CASSYRLTDNEQFF.

This clonotype was picked up many times. The V and J genes are TRBV6-2 or TRBV6-3 and TRBJ2-1; no firm D call. In germline, CDR1 is MNHEY, CDR2 SVGEGT. This CDR3 contains 11 residues. V lost 6 bases to trimming and J lost 8 bases, with 8 bases between them. The CDR3 DNA is TGTGCCAGCAGCCCCGCCTATGAGCAGTTCTTC. This sequence encodes CASSPAYEQFF.

V usage is TRBV4-2 and J usage is TRBJ2-5; the match to TRBD2 covers 12 bases. The CDR3 is 17 residues long. CDR1 and CDR2 (germline): LGHNA, YNFKEQ. The J segment lost 5 bases and the V segment lost 0 bases, leaving 7 bases of the junction unmatched. Here the CDR3 DNA reads TGTGCCAGCAGCCAAGATTGGCTAGCGGGAGGGAGCGAGACCCAGTACTTC. This codes for CASSQDWLAGGSETQYF.

This clonotype appeared a few times. The chain is built from TRBV24-1 and TRBJ2-3; weak D call: TRBD2 (5 bases). Germline CDR1 is KGHDR and CDR2 is SFDVKD. There are 13 residues in the CDR3. The V and J ends lost 10 bases and 0 bases respectively, with 10 bases between them. CDR3 sequence reads: CATGAVSTDTQYF. CDR3 coding DNA: TGTGCCACTGGAGCGGTTAGCACAGATACGCAGTATTTT.

In its sample, this clonotype was seen many times. This CDR3 reads CASSQEPGQPQHF. As DNA, the CDR3 is TGCGCCAGCAGCCAAGAGCCGGGTCAGCCCCAGCATTTT. The J gene is TRBJ1-5, the V gene TRBV4-3; D call uncertain. V lost 0 bases, J lost 6 bases, and 6 bases lay in between. CDR3 length: 13 residues. In germline, CDR1 is LGHNA, CDR2 YSLEER.

This chain uses TRBV7-2 with TRBJ2-5; a possible D gene is TRBD2 (6 bases). The germline V and J ends were trimmed by 3 bases and 9 bases, with 23 bases remaining between them. CDR1 and CDR2 (germline): SGHTA, FQGNSA. The CDR3 contains 16 residues. CDR3 sequence reads: CASSLDGGALKRPQYF. CDR3 DNA sequence: TGTGCCAGCAGCTTGGACGGAGGGGCACTTAAGAGACCCCAGTACTTC.

This clonotype was recorded at least ten times. This chain links TRBV2 with TRBJ1-4; a weak D match, TRBD1 (5 bases). Germline V gene sequence: CDR1 SNHLY, CDR2 FYNNEI. This CDR3 has 16 amino acids. Trimming cost V 7 bases and J 3 bases, with 18 bases left between them. The CDR3 coding sequence is TGTGCCAGCAAAGTGTCGTCGGGGCTGTCTAATGAAAAACTGTTTTTT. Translated: CASKVSSGLSNEKLFF.